Listed here are 12 T cell receptor beta chains from one sample, sequenced in a study of response to subunit inactivated influenza vaccine. TCRdb reprocessed the RT-PCR reads via MiXCR and lists one record per CDR3 protein. The sample lists approximately 200,000 distinct CDR3 sequences; 14% were seen once. Sequencing used CD8+ T cells sorted from PBMCs, obtained more than 4 days after vaccination. Receptors originate from a man aged 50 or older who received an inactivated influenza vaccine.

This clonotype was counted a few times. J is TRBJ2-7 and V is TRBV7-9; TRBD2 agrees at 13 bases. CDR1 and CDR2 from the germline V gene are SEHNR and FQNEAQ (reference sequence). This CDR3 has 14 residues. V trimming: 3 bases; J trimming: 9 bases; junction bases outside the gene matches: 5. As DNA, the CDR3 is TGTGCCAGCAGCTTGGGGACTAGCGGGGAGGGGCAGTACTTC. Protein: CASSLGTSGEGQYF.

The chain couples TRBV4-3 to TRBJ2-7; TRBD1 matches 8 bases. The germline CDR1 and CDR2 sequences are LGHNA and YSLEER. J gave up 5 bases and V 0 bases, and 6 bases lay outside the gene matches. The CDR3 contains 15 residues. CDR3: CASSQDYRGFNEQYF. CDR3 nucleotide sequence: TGCGCCAGCAGCCAAGATTACAGGGGGTTCAACGAGCAGTACTTC.

V and J are TRBV4-3 and TRBJ2-7, with 12 bases lining up with TRBD2. From germline, CDR1 is LGHNA and CDR2 YSLEER. This CDR3 contains 15 residues. Trimming cost V 4 bases and J 7 bases; bases outside gene matches: 8. The DNA for the CDR3 is TGCGCCAGCAGCCCGACTAGCGGGGGATCGGGTGAGCAGTACTTC. Its protein product is CASSPTSGGSGEQYF.

This clonotype appeared a few times. The rearrangement joins TRBV6-2 or TRBV6-3 to TRBJ2-3; D is undetermined. Trimming removed 7 bases at V and 6 bases at J, with 11 bases between. This CDR3 spans 12 amino acids. Germline loops: CDR1 MNHEY, CDR2 SVGEGT. The CDR3 nucleotides read TGTGCCAGCATCTCTCTTAACGATACGCAGTATTTT. Translation gives CASISLNDTQYF.

This chain uses TRBV28 with TRBJ2-3, with D perhaps TRBD1 (5 bases). The CDR3 covers 15 residues. Germline CDR1 and CDR2: MDHEN and SYDVKM. V lost 1 base, J lost 1 base, and 9 bases lay in between. CDR3 nucleotide sequence: TGTGCCAGCAGTTTATTCAGGGTACGCACAGATACGCAGTATTTT. Its protein product is CASSLFRVRTDTQYF.

The CDR3 is CSARGRLGNEQFF. The CDR3 DNA follows: TGCAGTGCTAGAGGACGTTTGGGAAATGAGCAGTTCTTC. This chain uses TRBV20-1 with TRBJ2-1, with D hard to call. Germline loops: CDR1 DFQATT, CDR2 SNEGSKA (reference sequence). Trimming took 1 base from V and 7 from J, leaving 11 bases between them. This CDR3 contains 13 residues.

This clonotype was picked up a small number of times. The chain uses TRBV20-1 and TRBJ1-5; D may be TRBD1 (5 bases). The CDR3 consists of 13 residues. Germline CDR1 and CDR2: DFQATT and SNEGSKA (reference sequence). V gave up 7 bases and J gave up 4 bases, with 14 bases separating them. CDR3 coding DNA: TGCAGTGGCGGGACGGAAACAAATCAGCCCCAGCATTTT. Translation gives CSGGTETNQPQHF.

The rearrangement joins TRBV20-1 to TRBJ2-1; either TRBD1 or TRBD2 may supply D (5 bases each). The germline V and J ends were trimmed by 1 base and 10 bases, with 20 bases remaining between them. The CDR3 is 15 amino acids. In germline, CDR1 is DFQATT, CDR2 SNEGSKA (reference sequence). This CDR3 is CSARARDRPGLEQFF. CDR3 DNA sequence: TGCAGTGCTAGAGCCCGGGACCGCCCCGGATTGGAGCAGTTCTTC.

This rearrangement joins TRBV28 to TRBJ2-1, with TRBD2 matching over 12 bases. CDR1 MDHEN and CDR2 SYDVKM come from the germline V gene. V lost 1 base to trimming and J lost 5 bases; unmatched junction nucleotides: 21. The CDR3 spans 22 residues. CDR3 loop: CASSLYIGEGRLAGDSDNEQFF. The CDR3 DNA reads TGTGCCAGCAGTTTATACATAGGAGAGGGAAGACTAGCGGGAGATAGCGACAATGAGCAGTTCTTC.

The chain joins TRBV28 to TRBJ2-4; a weak D match, TRBD2 (6 bases). V was shortened by 4 bases and J by 6 bases, with 13 bases between the two germline ends. Germline lookup yields CDR1 MDHEN and CDR2 SYDVKM. CDR3 size: 14 residues. The CDR3 nucleotides read TGTGCCAGCAGTTCCTTAGCGGTCGTAAACATTCAGTACTTC. This translates into CASSSLAVVNIQYF.

This clonotype has a handful of counts. The chain's CDR3 is CASSQDLTSGGETQYF. CDR3 DNA sequence: TGTGCCAGCAGCCAAGATTTGACTAGCGGAGGAGAGACCCAGTACTTC. This chain links TRBV3-1 with TRBJ2-5; 9 positions match TRBD2. CDR3 length equals 16 residues. Germline CDR1 reads LGHDT; CDR2 reads YNNKEL (reference sequence). V gave up 0 bases and J gave up 4 bases; unmatched junction bases: 6.

The chain has TRBV12-3 or TRBV12-4 and TRBJ2-3, with D perhaps matching TRBD2 (6 bases). The CDR3 has 16 residues. V was cut by 6 bases and J by 5 bases, with 21 bases left in between. CDR3 sequence (DNA): TGTGCCAGCAGCCTTTCGGGAGTTTGGTTTATAGATACGCAGTATTTT. Translation: CASSLSGVWFIDTQYF.